These 14 T cell receptor beta chains share one sample of origin, sequenced in a study of beta chain features in type 1 diabetes. Findings and limits, study-wide: TCRB CDR3s were moderately but significantly shorter in Type 1 diabetes patients in all four CD4+ subsets.

Their specific antigens are unknown. The isolated RNA, all of it, was reverse transcribed, so expressed TCRB transcripts were what got sequenced. Some clones are missing from TCRdb's copy, which holds only in-frame ones; the method was immunoSEQ multiplex PCR. Seen here are around 600,000 clones, 9.5% to 15% observed once, and the top ten hold roughly 0.12%. Material: naive CD4+ T cells from blood. The origin of the receptors is a man younger than 40 with type 1 diabetes.

This clone was recorded a few times. This chain joins TRBV9 and TRBJ1-6; tentative D call: TRBD1 (5 bases). CDR3 length: 14 residues. With 0 bases removed from V and 11 bases from J, the gap between germline ends came to 12 bases. Germline V gene lookup returns CDR1 SGDLS and CDR2 YYNGEE. The CDR3 DNA reads TGTGCCAGCAGCGTAGTGTCTGGGGGAACACCCCTCCACTTT. Its translation: CASSVVSGGTPLHF. Looking up the rest from reference TRBV9 and TRBJ1-6 gives the full variable domain: DSGVTQTPKHLITATGQRVTLRCSPRSGDLSVYWYQQSLDQGLQFLIQYYNGEERAKGNILERFSAQQFPDLHSELNLSSLELGDSALYFCASSVVSGGTPLHFGNGTRLTVT.

The chain uses TRBV29-1 and TRBJ2-1, with D hard to call. The CDR3 has 10 residues. Looked up from germline, CDR1 is SQVTM and CDR2 is ANQGSEA. Trimming took 7 bases from V and 5 from J, leaving 6 bases between them. The CDR3 sequence: CSGKNNEQFF. Here the CDR3 DNA reads TGCAGCGGGAAAAACAATGAGCAGTTCTTC.

The chain recombines TRBV7-9 with TRBJ2-7; 7 bases fit TRBD1. The CDR3 contains 15 residues. Germline V gene data show CDR1 as SEHNR and CDR2 as FQNEAQ (reference sequence). V shed 3 bases, J shed 1 base, and the junction held 6 bases outside the gene matches. In DNA, the CDR3 is TGTGCCAGCAGCTTGTTCGGCAGGGGGTCCTACGAGCAGTACTTC. It codes for CASSLFGRGSYEQYF.

This clone has only a few counts. The chain joins TRBV4-3 to TRBJ1-6; D perhaps matches TRBD1 (6 bases). The CDR3 is 15 residues long. Trimming took 6 bases from V and 7 from J, leaving 16 bases between them. CDR1 and CDR2 (germline): LGHNA, YSLEER. The CDR3 DNA reads as TGCGCCAGCAGTCTTCAGACAGGTGGAAATTCACCCCTCCACTTT. Translated, it gives CASSLQTGGNSPLHF.

This chain links TRBV30 with TRBJ1-5; D may be TRBD1 (6 bases). The CDR3 runs 12 residues. CDR1 and CDR2 from the germline V gene are GTSNPN and SVGIG (reference sequence). V was shortened by 3 bases and J by 5 bases, with 8 bases between the two germline ends. In DNA, the CDR3 is TGTGCCTGGAGATACAGGGATCAGCCCCAGCATTTT. This codes for CAWRYRDQPQHF.

The CDR3 nucleotides read TGTGCCAGCAGGCCACAGGGTACCTATGGCTACACCTTC. This sequence encodes CASRPQGTYGYTF. The chain couples TRBV7-9 to TRBJ1-2, with D tentatively TRBD1 (6 bases). V lost 6 bases and J 4 bases, leaving 12 bases between the germline ends. Germline CDR1 SEHNR, CDR2 FQNEAQ (reference sequence). This CDR3 is 13 amino acids long.

This clone occurred a few times. This chain links TRBV29-1 with TRBJ2-1, with D uncertain. The V and J ends lost 8 bases and 2 bases respectively, with 16 bases between them. Germline-derived CDR1 and CDR2 are SQVTM and ANQGSEA. The CDR3 sequence is 14 residues long. CDR3 DNA sequence: TGCAGCTTTTTCGCGGACCGGACCTACAATGAGCAGTTCTTC. Its translation is CSFFADRTYNEQFF.

This chain connects TRBV29-1 to TRBJ1-1; 7 bases are shared with TRBD1. This CDR3 contains 14 residues. Losses at the gene ends were 7 bases for V and 4 bases for J; bases not matched to a gene: 12. Germline values: CDR1 SQVTM, CDR2 ANQGSEA. The CDR3 bases are TGCAGCGCAAGTACAGGGGAAGGGAGCACTGAAGCTTTCTTT. Translation: CSASTGEGSTEAFF.

This clone showed up just a few times. The chain recombines TRBV7-2 with TRBJ2-7; the D gene is possibly TRBD1 (6 bases). From germline, CDR1 is SGHTA and CDR2 FQGNSA. CDR3 length: 14 residues. V was cut by 5 bases and J by 3 bases, with 14 bases left in between. The CDR3 region has the DNA TGTGCCAGCAGCCCTGCCCGAGGGGGCTACGAGCAGTACTTC. Its translation: CASSPARGGYEQYF.

This chain joins TRBV13 and TRBJ2-5; either TRBD1 or TRBD2 may supply D (5 bases each). The CDR3 is 14 amino acids. V shed 5 bases and J shed 1 base, with 11 bases lying between them. Looked up from germline, CDR1 is PRHDT and CDR2 is FYEKMQ (reference sequence). The CDR3 sequence is CASSRDGAQETQYF. The DNA for the CDR3 is TGTGCCAGCAGCCGGGACGGCGCCCAAGAGACCCAGTACTTC.

This clone was seen more than once but under ten times. V is TRBV7-8 and J is TRBJ1-2; 7 nucleotides agree with TRBD1. Germline lookup yields CDR1 SGHVS and CDR2 FQNEAQ. V lost 5 bases and J lost 8; bases outside the gene matches: 11. This CDR3 region has 14 residues. CDR3 region: CASSLREGARGYTF. The CDR3 region has the DNA TGTGCCAGCAGCCTACGGGAGGGGGCGCGAGGCTACACCTTC. Variable domain in full (rest from reference TRBV7-8 and TRBJ1-2): GAGVSQSPRYKVAKRGQDVALRCDPISGHVSLFWYQQALGQGPEFLTYFQNEAQLDKSGLPSDRFFAERPEGSVSTLKIQRTQQEDSAVYLCASSLREGARGYTFGSGTRLTVV.

The chain combines TRBV2 with TRBJ2-2; 9 bases fit TRBD1. This CDR3 has 13 residues. The V gene's germline CDR1 is SNHLY and CDR2 FYNNEI. V lost 6 bases, J lost 5 bases, and 1 base stayed unmatched. DNA of the CDR3: TGTGCCAGCAGGACAGGGGGAACCGGGGAGCTGTTTTTT. Encoded protein: CASRTGGTGELFF.

This clone showed up just a few times. This rearrangement joins TRBV6-5 to TRBJ2-7; 7 bases are shared with TRBD1. The germline V gene has CDR1 MNHEY and CDR2 SVGAGI. The length of the CDR3 is 14 residues. Trimming removed 0 bases from V and 3 bases from J; junction bases left unmatched: 2. Here the CDR3 DNA reads TGTGCCAGCAGTTACTCAGGGGGCAACTACGAGCAGTACTTC. It codes for CASSYSGGNYEQYF.

The V gene is TRBV7-2, the J gene TRBJ1-5; D is undetermined. CDR3 length: 15 residues. Trimming took 1 base from V and 7 from J, leaving 14 bases between them. CDR1 and CDR2 (germline): SGHTA, FQGNSA. The CDR3 sequence: CASSLVAGREQPQHF. The CDR3 DNA reads TGTGCCAGCAGCTTAGTAGCGGGAAGGGAGCAGCCCCAGCATTTT.